This T cell receptor beta chain appears in the sequencing data of a study of CD8 T cells in Susac syndrome. Overall study context: Patients with Susac syndrome had blood drawn and were at that point therapy-naive, on corticosteroids, or on intravenous immunoglobulin alone.

Reverse transcription of roughly 0.45 to 1 ug RNA was performed with random hexamers. TCRdb called the immunoSEQ multiplex PCR reads again in MiXCR, with one record for every CDR3 protein. The repertoire holds about 240,000 distinct CDR3 sequences, with about 96% as singletons. The CDR3 is 13 residues long. V lost 5 bases, J lost 4 bases, and 12 bases lay in between. Germline V gives CDR1 SGHRS, CDR2 YFSETQ. This sequence joins TRBV5-1 and TRBJ1-1; D call uncertain. Sequencing used CD4+ T cells from PBMCs. The clonotype comes from a human donor with Susac syndrome. Here the CDR3 reads CASRMDLGTEAFF. The CDR3 coding sequence is TGCGCCAGCAGAATGGACCTGGGCACTGAAGCTTTCTTT.